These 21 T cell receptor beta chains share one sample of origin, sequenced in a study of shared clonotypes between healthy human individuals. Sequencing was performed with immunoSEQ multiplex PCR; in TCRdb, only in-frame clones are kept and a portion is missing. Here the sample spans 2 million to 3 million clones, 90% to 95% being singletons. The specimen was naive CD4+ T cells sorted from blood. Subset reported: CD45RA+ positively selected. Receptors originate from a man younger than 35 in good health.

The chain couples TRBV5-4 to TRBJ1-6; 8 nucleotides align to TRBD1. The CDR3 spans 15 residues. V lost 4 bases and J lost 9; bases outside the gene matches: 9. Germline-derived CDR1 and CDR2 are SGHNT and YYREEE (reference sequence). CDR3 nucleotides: TGTGCCAGCAGCCAGGACAGGGCACGGAGTTCACCCCTCCACTTT. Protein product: CASSQDRARSSPLHF. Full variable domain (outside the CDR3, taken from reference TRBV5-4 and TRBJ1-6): ETGVTQSPTHLIKTRGQQVTLRCSSQSGHNTVSWYQQALGQGPQFIFQYYREEENGRGNFPPRFSGLQFPNYSSELNVNALELDDSALYLCASSQDRARSSPLHFGNGTRLTVT.

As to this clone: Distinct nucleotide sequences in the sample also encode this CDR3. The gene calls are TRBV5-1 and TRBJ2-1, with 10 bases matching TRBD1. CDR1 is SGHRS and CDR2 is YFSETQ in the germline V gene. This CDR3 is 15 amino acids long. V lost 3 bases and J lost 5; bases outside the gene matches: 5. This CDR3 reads CASSSRTGGNNEQFF. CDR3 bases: TGCGCCAGCAGCTCCAGGACAGGGGGGAACAATGAGCAGTTCTTC. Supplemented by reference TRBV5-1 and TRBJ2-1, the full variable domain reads KAGVTQTPRYLIKTRGQQVTLSCSPISGHRSVSWYQQTPGQGLQFLFEYFSETQRNKGNFPGRFSGRQFSNSRSEMNVSTLELGDSALYLCASSSRTGGNNEQFFGPGTRLTVL.

The CDR3 protein is CASSQDILTETQYF. CDR3 DNA sequence: TGCGCCAGCAGCCAAGATATTCTTACAGAGACCCAGTACTTC. This chain links TRBV4-3 with TRBJ2-5; D uncertain. This CDR3 is 14 amino acids long. Germline CDR1 and CDR2: LGHNA and YSLEER. Trimming cost V 0 bases and J 4 bases, with 9 bases left between them.

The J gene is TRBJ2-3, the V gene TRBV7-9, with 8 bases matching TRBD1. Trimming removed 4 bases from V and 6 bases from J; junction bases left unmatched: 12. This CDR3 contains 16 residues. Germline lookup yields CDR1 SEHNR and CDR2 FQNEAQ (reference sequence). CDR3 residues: CASSSDRPGGRDTQYF. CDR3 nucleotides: TGTGCCAGCAGCTCCGACCGCCCAGGGGGCCGGGATACGCAGTATTTT.

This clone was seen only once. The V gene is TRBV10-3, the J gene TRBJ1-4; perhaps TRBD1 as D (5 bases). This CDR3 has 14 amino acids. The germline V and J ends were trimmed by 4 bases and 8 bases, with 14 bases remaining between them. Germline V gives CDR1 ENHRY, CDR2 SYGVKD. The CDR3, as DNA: TGTGCCATCAGTGGGGGGGGACCGCGGGAAAAACTGTTTTTT. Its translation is CAISGGGPREKLFF.

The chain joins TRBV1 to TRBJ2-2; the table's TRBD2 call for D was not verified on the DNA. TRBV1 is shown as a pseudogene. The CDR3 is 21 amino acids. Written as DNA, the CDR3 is TGCACCAGCAGCCAATGTTACTGGGCCCCTAGCGGGGGGGAAGACACCGGGGAGCTGTTTTTT. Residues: CTSSQCYWAPSGGEDTGELFF.

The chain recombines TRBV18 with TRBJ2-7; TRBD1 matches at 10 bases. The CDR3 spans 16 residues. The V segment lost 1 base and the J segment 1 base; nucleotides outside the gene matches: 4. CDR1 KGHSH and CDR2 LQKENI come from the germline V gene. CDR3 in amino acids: CASSPQGTGASYEQYF. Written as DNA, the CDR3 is TGTGCCAGCTCACCACAAGGGACAGGGGCATCCTACGAGCAGTACTTC.

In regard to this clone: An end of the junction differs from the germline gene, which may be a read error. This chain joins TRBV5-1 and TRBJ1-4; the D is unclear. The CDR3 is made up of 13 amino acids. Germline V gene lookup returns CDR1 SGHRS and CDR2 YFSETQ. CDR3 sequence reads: CASSLDVSGLQSF. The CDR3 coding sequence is TGCGCCAGCAGCTTGGATGTGTCCGGCCTACAATCTTTT.

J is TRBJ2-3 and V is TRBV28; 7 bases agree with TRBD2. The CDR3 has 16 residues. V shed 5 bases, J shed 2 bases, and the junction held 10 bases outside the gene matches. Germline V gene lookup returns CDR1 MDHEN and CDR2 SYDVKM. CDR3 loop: CASSTLGAGVTDTQYF. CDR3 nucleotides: TGTGCCAGCAGTACCCTCGGCGCGGGGGTCACAGATACGCAGTATTTT.

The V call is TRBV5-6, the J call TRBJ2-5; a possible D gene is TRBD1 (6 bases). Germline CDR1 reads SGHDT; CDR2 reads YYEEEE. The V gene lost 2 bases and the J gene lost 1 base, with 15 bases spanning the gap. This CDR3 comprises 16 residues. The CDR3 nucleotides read TGTGCCAGCAGCTTTAAGGTGACAGGCCCCCAAGAGACCCAGTACTTC. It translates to CASSFKVTGPQETQYF. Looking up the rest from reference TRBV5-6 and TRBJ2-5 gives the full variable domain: DAGVTQSPTHLIKTRGQQVTLRCSPKSGHDTVSWYQQALGQGPQFIFQYYEEEERQRGNFPDRFSGHQFPNYSSELNVNALLLGDSALYLCASSFKVTGPQETQYFGPGTRLLVL.

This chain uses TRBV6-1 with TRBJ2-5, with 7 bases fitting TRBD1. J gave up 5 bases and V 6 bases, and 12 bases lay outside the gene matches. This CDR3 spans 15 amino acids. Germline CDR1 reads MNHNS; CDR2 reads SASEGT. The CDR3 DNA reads TGTGCCAGCAGACCAGAACAGGGGAAGAGGGAGACCCAGTACTTC. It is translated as CASRPEQGKRETQYF.

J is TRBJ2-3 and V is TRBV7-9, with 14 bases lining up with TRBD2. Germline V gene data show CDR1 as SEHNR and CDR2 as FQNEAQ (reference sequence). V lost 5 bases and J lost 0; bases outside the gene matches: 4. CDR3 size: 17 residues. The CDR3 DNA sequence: TGTGCCAGCAGCGGGACTAGCGGGAGTATCAGCACAGATACGCAGTATTTT. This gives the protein CASSGTSGSISTDTQYF.

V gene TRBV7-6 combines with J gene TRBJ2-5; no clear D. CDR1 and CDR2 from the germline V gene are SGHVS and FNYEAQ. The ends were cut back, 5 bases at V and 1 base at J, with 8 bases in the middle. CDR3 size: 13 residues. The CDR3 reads CASSRWSQETQYF. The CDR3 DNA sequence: TGTGCCAGCAGCCGATGGTCCCAAGAGACCCAGTACTTC.

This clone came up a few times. CDR3 protein: CASSASAIVSYGYTF. The CDR3 nucleotides are TGCGCCAGCAGCGCCAGCGCGATAGTTTCCTATGGCTACACCTTC. The J gene is TRBJ1-2, the V gene TRBV4-1, with unresolved D. Germline V gives CDR1 MGHRA, CDR2 YSYEKL. The CDR3 loop spans 15 amino acids. V lost 5 bases, J lost 4 bases, and 17 bases lay in between.

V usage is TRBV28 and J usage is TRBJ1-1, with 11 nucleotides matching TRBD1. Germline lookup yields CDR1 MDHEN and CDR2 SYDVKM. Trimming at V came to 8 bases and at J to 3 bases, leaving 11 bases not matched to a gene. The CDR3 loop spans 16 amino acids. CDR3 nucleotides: TGTGCCAGCGGCAACGGACAGGGGGCTGAGGACACTGAAGCTTTCTTT. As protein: CASGNGQGAEDTEAFF.

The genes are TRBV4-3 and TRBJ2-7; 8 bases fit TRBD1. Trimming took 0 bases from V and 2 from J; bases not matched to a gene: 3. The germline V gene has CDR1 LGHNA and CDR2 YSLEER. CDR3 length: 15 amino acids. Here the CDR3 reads CASSQDGTGAYEQYF. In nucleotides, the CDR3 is TGCGCCAGCAGCCAAGATGGGACAGGAGCCTACGAGCAGTACTTC.

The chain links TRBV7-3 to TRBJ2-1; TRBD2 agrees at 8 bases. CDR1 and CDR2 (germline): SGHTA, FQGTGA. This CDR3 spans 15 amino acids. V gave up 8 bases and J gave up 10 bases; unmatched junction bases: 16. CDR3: CASSLAGHPVGEQFF. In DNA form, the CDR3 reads TGTGCCAGCTCTTTAGCGGGGCACCCCGTGGGAGAGCAGTTCTTC.

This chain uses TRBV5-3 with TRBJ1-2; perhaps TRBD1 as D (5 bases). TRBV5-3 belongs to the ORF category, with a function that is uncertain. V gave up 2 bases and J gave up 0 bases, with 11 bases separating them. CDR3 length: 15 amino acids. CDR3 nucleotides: TGTGCCAGAAGCTTAACGCCGGGGGCTAACTATGGCTACACCTTC. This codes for CARSLTPGANYGYTF.

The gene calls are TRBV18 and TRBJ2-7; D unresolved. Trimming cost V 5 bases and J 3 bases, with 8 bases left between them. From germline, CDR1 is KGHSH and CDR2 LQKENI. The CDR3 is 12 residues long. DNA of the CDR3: TGTGCCAGCTCAGGAACCCACTACGAGCAGTACTTC. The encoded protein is CASSGTHYEQYF.

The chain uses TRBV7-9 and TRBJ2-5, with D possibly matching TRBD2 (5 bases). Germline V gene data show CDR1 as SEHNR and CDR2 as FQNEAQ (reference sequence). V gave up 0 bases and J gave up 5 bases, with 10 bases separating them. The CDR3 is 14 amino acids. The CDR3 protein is CASSLASVGETQYF. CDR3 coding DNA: TGTGCCAGCAGCTTAGCTAGCGTAGGGGAGACCCAGTACTTC.

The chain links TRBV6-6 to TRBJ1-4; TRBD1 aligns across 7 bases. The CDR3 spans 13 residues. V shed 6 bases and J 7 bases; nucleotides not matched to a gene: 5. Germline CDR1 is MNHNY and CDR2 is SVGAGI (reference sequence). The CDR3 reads CASSSTGPEKLFF. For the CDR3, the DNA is TGTGCCAGCAGCTCGACAGGGCCTGAAAAACTGTTTTTT.